The next 30 T cell receptor beta chains were all read from a single sample in a study of blood T cell repertoires in COVID-19. Only in-frame clones appear in the TCRdb table, and some are missing; sequencing was by immunoSEQ multiplex PCR. The table lists roughly 380,000 clones, about nine tenths of them singletons. Sequenced material: PBMCs or T cells enriched from blood (not recorded which). These receptors were taken from a woman aged 30 to 39 who had been exposed to COVID-19.

This clone was seen a handful of times. V gene TRBV7-2 combines with J gene TRBJ1-5; no clear D gene. This CDR3 is 14 amino acids long. Trimming cost V 4 bases and J 1 base, with 8 bases left between them. In germline, CDR1 is SGHTA, CDR2 FQGNSA. CDR3 region: CASSSGMSNQPQHF. The CDR3 DNA reads TGTGCCAGCAGCTCGGGGATGAGCAATCAGCCCCAGCATTTT.

The CDR3, as DNA: TGTGCCAGCCGGGACACTGATGGAAACACCATATATTTT. Its protein is CASRDTDGNTIYF. This chain links TRBV2 with TRBJ1-3, with D tentatively TRBD1 (6 bases). CDR1 is SNHLY and CDR2 is FYNNEI in the germline V gene. This CDR3 region has 13 residues. Trimming removed 8 bases from V and 3 bases from J, with 11 bases in between.

This chain uses TRBV19 with TRBJ1-3; TRBD1 matches at 7 bases. The germline gives CDR1 LNHDA, CDR2 SQIVND (reference sequence). The trim removed 3 bases at V and 1 base at J, leaving 3 bases unmatched. This CDR3 spans 15 amino acids. Here the CDR3 DNA reads TGTGCCAGTAGTATCTTGGGACAGTCTGGAAACACCATATATTTT. Its translation is CASSILGQSGNTIYF.

This sequence joins TRBV27 and TRBJ1-4; D is perhaps TRBD1 (5 bases). The CDR3 extends over 17 amino acids. Trimming shortened V by 2 bases and J by 2 bases, and 15 bases separated the two germline ends. Germline V gene data show CDR1 as MNHEY and CDR2 as SMNVEV (reference sequence). Written as DNA, the CDR3 is TGTGCCAGCAGTTTAGCTGGGACTGCTTTCACTAATGAAAAACTGTTTTTT. Its translation: CASSLAGTAFTNEKLFF.

The chain has TRBV5-1 and TRBJ2-7; 9 bases are a match to TRBD2. Per germline, CDR1 SGHRS and CDR2 YFSETQ. V was clipped by 0 bases and J by 4 bases; unmatched bases: 5. The CDR3 loop spans 15 amino acids. The CDR3 sequence: CASSLGVAGAYEQYF. The DNA for the CDR3 is TGCGCCAGCAGCTTGGGTGTAGCGGGAGCGTACGAGCAGTACTTC.

J is TRBJ1-3 and V is TRBV19; tentative D call: TRBD1 (6 bases). Germline CDR1 reads LNHDA; CDR2 reads SQIVND (reference sequence). V lost 7 bases, J lost 0 bases, and 13 bases lay in between. The CDR3 contains 15 residues. The CDR3 DNA reads as TGTGCCAGTATGCTGGACAGATTCTCTGGAAACACCATATATTTT. This translates into CASMLDRFSGNTIYF.

The CDR3: CASSLPPWAQYF. CDR3 coding DNA: TGTGCCAGCAGCTTACCCCCTTGGGCGCAGTACTTC. The V call is TRBV7-8, the J call TRBJ2-7, with D uncertain. CDR1 and CDR2 from the germline V gene are SGHVS and FQNEAQ. Trimming removed 2 bases at V and 9 bases at J, with 11 bases between. CDR3 length equals 12 residues.

This clone has just a few counts. CDR3 nucleotides: TGTGCCAGCAGCTTGCAGGGGGCGGTCACTGAAGCTTTCTTT. It translates to CASSLQGAVTEAFF. The chain links TRBV5-4 to TRBJ1-1; 8 bases are a match to TRBD1. The trim removed 1 base at V and 4 bases at J, leaving 3 bases unmatched. Germline CDR1 reads SGHNT; CDR2 reads YYREEE (reference sequence). This CDR3 is 14 amino acids long.

V and J are TRBV30 and TRBJ1-2; D is unresolved. Germline V gene lookup returns CDR1 GTSNPN and CDR2 SVGIG (reference sequence). This CDR3 region has 15 residues. Trimming shortened V by 1 base and J by 3 bases, and 15 bases separated the two germline ends. CDR3 in amino acids: CAWSGSYRDDYGYTF. CDR3 coding DNA: TGTGCCTGGAGTGGATCTTACCGGGATGACTATGGCTACACCTTC. Supplemented by reference TRBV30 and TRBJ1-2, the full variable domain reads SQTIHQWPATLVQPVGSPLSLECTVEGTSNPNLYWYRQAAGRGLQLLFYSVGIGQISSEVPQNLSASRPQDRQFILSSKKLLLSDSGFYLCAWSGSYRDDYGYTFGSGTRLTVV.

V and J are TRBV27 and TRBJ2-7; D is possibly TRBD2 (6 bases). CDR3 length equals 15 residues. V was cut by 2 bases and J by 2 bases, with 13 bases left in between. Germline CDR1 and CDR2: MNHEY and SMNVEV (reference sequence). CDR3 nucleotide sequence: TGTGCCAGCAGTTTAATGGGCGGGACGCCCTACGAGCAGTACTTC. Translation gives CASSLMGGTPYEQYF.

For the CDR3, the DNA is TGTGCCAGCCTAACAGGGTATGATAATTCACCCCTCCACTTT. Translated, it gives CASLTGYDNSPLHF. The V call is TRBV28, the J call TRBJ1-6; D possibly corresponds to TRBD1 (6 bases). Germline CDR1 and CDR2: MDHEN and SYDVKM. Trimming removed 8 bases from V and 5 bases from J, with 13 bases in between. This CDR3 has 14 amino acids.

V gene TRBV12-3 or TRBV12-4 combines with J gene TRBJ1-5; no clear D gene. The CDR3 extends over 13 amino acids. V lost 2 bases and J lost 8, with 10 bases in between. The CDR3 DNA reads TGTGCCAGCAGTTTACGTGAGGGCGAGCCCCAGCATTTT. It yields the protein CASSLREGEPQHF.

The rearrangement uses TRBV7-3 and TRBJ1-2; no clear D gene. The CDR3 contains 14 residues. The V gene's germline CDR1 is SGHTA and CDR2 FQGTGA. The V end lost 2 bases, the J end lost 6 bases, and 13 bases lay between the germline ends. The CDR3 loop reads CASSLYSSEDGYTF. Here the CDR3 DNA reads TGTGCCAGCAGCTTATACAGCTCGGAGGATGGCTACACCTTC. The full variable domain, with the rest looked up from reference TRBV7-3 and TRBJ1-2, is GAGVSQTPSNKVTEKGKYVELRCDPISGHTALYWYRQSLGQGPEFLIYFQGTGAADDSGLPNDRFFAVRPEGSVSTLKIQRTERGDSAVYLCASSLYSSEDGYTFGSGTRLTVV.

J is TRBJ2-3 and V is TRBV4-2, with D uncertain. The CDR3 is 15 residues long. Per the germline V gene, CDR1 is LGHNA and CDR2 is YNFKEQ. Trimming removed 1 base at V and 1 base at J, with 9 bases between. This CDR3 is CASSQGAGGTDTQYF. The CDR3 DNA follows: TGTGCCAGCAGCCAAGGGGCAGGTGGCACAGATACGCAGTATTTT.

The chain links TRBV11-3 to TRBJ2-5, with D possibly matching TRBD1 (6 bases). The CDR3 sequence is 15 residues long. Trimming removed 3 bases from V and 4 bases from J, with 15 bases in between. Germline CDR1 SGHNT, CDR2 YENEEA. CDR3 nucleotides: TGTGCCAGCAGCTTCCGGGACACCGGAGGAGAGACCCAGTACTTC. Residues: CASSFRDTGGETQYF.

The chain uses TRBV27 and TRBJ2-3; D is unclear. Germline CDR1 is MNHEY and CDR2 is SMNVEV (reference sequence). This CDR3 has 13 residues. V lost 6 bases and J lost 6, with 13 bases in between. In DNA, the CDR3 is TGTGCCAGCAGACTGATTAACCGGGATACGCAGTATTTT. It specifies CASRLINRDTQYF.

This clone appeared once. The chain combines TRBV27 with TRBJ2-4; no firm D call. Germline V gene sequence: CDR1 MNHEY, CDR2 SMNVEV (reference sequence). The CDR3 spans 16 residues. Trimming cost V 4 bases and J 0 bases, with 13 bases left between them. The CDR3 is CASSSTGKLAKNIQYF. CDR3 nucleotide sequence: TGTGCCAGCAGTTCGACTGGTAAACTAGCCAAAAACATTCAGTACTTC.

The chain uses TRBV12-3 or TRBV12-4 and TRBJ2-7; maybe TRBD1 (5 bases). This CDR3 is 13 amino acids long. Trimming pared 6 bases from V and 4 bases from J, leaving 13 bases between. The CDR3 spells CASRRQGAYEQYF. CDR3 DNA: TGTGCCAGCAGACGCCAAGGGGCTTACGAGCAGTACTTC.

The J gene is TRBJ2-7, the V gene TRBV19, with a tentative D call TRBD1 (6 bases). This CDR3 region has 14 residues. Germline CDR1 and CDR2: LNHDA and SQIVND (reference sequence). The ends were cut back, 0 bases at V and 6 bases at J, with 12 bases in the middle. CDR3 sequence reads: CASSIEGANGEQYF. The CDR3 DNA sequence: TGTGCCAGTAGTATAGAGGGGGCCAATGGCGAGCAGTACTTC. Full variable domain (missing parts from reference TRBV19 and TRBJ2-7): DGGITQSPKYLFRKEGQNVTLSCEQNLNHDAMYWYRQDPGQGLRLIYYSQIVNDFQKGDIAEGYSVSREKKESFPLTVTSAQKNPTAFYLCASSIEGANGEQYFGPGTRLTVT.

V and J are TRBV15 and TRBJ2-3; 14 bases are a match to TRBD2. Per germline, CDR1 LNHNV and CDR2 YYDKDF (reference sequence). The V and J ends lost 5 bases and 4 bases, in that order; junction bases with no gene match: 8. The CDR3 sequence is 17 residues long. CDR3 loop: CATSPGLAGAPADTQYF. The CDR3 DNA sequence: TGTGCCACCAGCCCGGGACTAGCGGGAGCTCCCGCAGATACGCAGTATTTT.

This chain joins TRBV28 and TRBJ1-5, with 8 bases identical to TRBD1. CDR1 is MDHEN, CDR2 SYDVKM, per germline. The ends lost 5 bases at V and 6 bases at J; junction bases unmatched: 6. This CDR3 is built from 14 residues. This CDR3 is CASSTGQGGQPQHF. The CDR3 coding sequence is TGTGCCAGCAGTACCGGACAGGGTGGTCAGCCCCAGCATTTT.

The CDR3 bases are TGTGCCAGCAGCTTATGGGGAAGAAGAGGGATCTCACCCCTCCACTTT. It translates to CASSLWGRRGISPLHF. The V call is TRBV11-1, the J call TRBJ1-6; D is unclear. The CDR3 sequence is 16 residues long. The germline V gene has CDR1 SGHAT and CDR2 FQDESV (reference sequence). The V and J ends lost 2 bases and 10 bases respectively, with 18 bases between them.

The chain combines TRBV28 with TRBJ2-7; 13 nucleotides line up with TRBD2. Germline CDR1 MDHEN, CDR2 SYDVKM. The CDR3 runs to 16 residues. J lost 0 bases, V lost 4 bases, and 3 bases had no gene match. CDR3 region: CASSSRTSGSSYEQYF. The CDR3 DNA reads as TGTGCCAGCAGTTCGAGGACTAGCGGGAGCTCCTACGAGCAGTACTTC.

The V gene is TRBV10-1, the J gene TRBJ1-1; 7 positions match TRBD1. V shed 6 bases and J 4 bases; nucleotides not matched to a gene: 11. This CDR3 spans 15 amino acids. In germline, CDR1 is WNHNN, CDR2 SYGVQD (reference sequence). CDR3 loop: CASSNRGRGTTEAFF. CDR3 in DNA: TGCGCCAGCAGCAACAGGGGTAGGGGGACCACTGAAGCTTTCTTT.

J is TRBJ2-5 and V is TRBV19, with TRBD2 as a possible D gene (5 bases). The CDR3 has 13 residues. Trimming removed 3 bases from V and 2 bases from J, with 7 bases in between. From germline, CDR1 is LNHDA and CDR2 SQIVND (reference sequence). The CDR3 sequence: CASSIEGQETQYF. DNA of the CDR3: TGTGCCAGTAGTATTGAGGGTCAAGAGACCCAGTACTTC.

J is TRBJ2-1 and V is TRBV7-2, with 7 bases lining up with TRBD2. Losses at the gene ends were 5 bases for V and 8 bases for J; bases not matched to a gene: 12. CDR1 is SGHTA and CDR2 is FQGNSA in the germline V gene. This CDR3 is 15 amino acids long. The CDR3 nucleotides are TGTGCCAGCAGCCCCGGGGTAGCGGGTGTTTATGAGCAGTTCTTC. Its translation: CASSPGVAGVYEQFF. The full variable domain, in which reference TRBV7-2 and TRBJ2-1 provide the parts outside the CDR3, is GAGVSQSPSNKVTEKGKDVELRCDPISGHTALYWYRQSLGQGLEFLIYFQGNSAPDKSGLPSDRFSAERTGGSVSTLTIQRTQQEDSAVYLCASSPGVAGVYEQFFGPGTRLTVL.

V and J are TRBV29-1 and TRBJ2-7, with TRBD2 matching 15 bases. Germline trimming cut 6 bases from V and 2 bases from J; bases unmatched to any gene: 5. Per germline, CDR1 SQVTM and CDR2 ANQGSEA. The CDR3 sequence is 15 residues long. The CDR3 DNA sequence: TGCAGCGTCGTGGGACTAGCGGGAGGAGCCTACGAGCAGTACTTC. Residues: CSVVGLAGGAYEQYF.

The chain couples TRBV2 to TRBJ2-5; perhaps TRBD2 as D (6 bases). The V end lost 7 bases, the J end lost 4 bases, and 16 bases lay between the germline ends. The CDR3 runs 14 residues. Germline CDR1 reads SNHLY; CDR2 reads FYNNEI. The CDR3 DNA sequence: TGTGCCAGCAAAAAGGAGGGAGCTATAGAGACCCAGTACTTC. It is translated as CASKKEGAIETQYF.

This clone was detected a few times. This chain joins TRBV6-4 and TRBJ2-1; 14 bases map to TRBD2. The CDR3 covers 15 residues. In germline, CDR1 is MRHNA, CDR2 SNTAGT. The trim removed 4 bases at V and 4 bases at J, leaving 0 bases unmatched. Written as DNA, the CDR3 is TGTGCCAGCAGTGGACTAGCGGGAGGGTACAATGAGCAGTTCTTC. Amino acids: CASSGLAGGYNEQFF.

The chain carries TRBV11-2 and TRBJ2-7, with 9 positions matching TRBD2. The CDR3 spans 15 residues. CDR1 and CDR2 (germline): SGHAT, FQNNGV. With 5 bases clipped from V and 4 bases from J, the junction kept 9 bases outside the gene matches. The CDR3 spells CASSRPDSGSYEQYF. The CDR3 nucleotides are TGTGCCAGCAGCCGCCCGGATAGCGGGAGTTACGAGCAGTACTTC.